One T cell receptor (beta chain) is described in this entry. CDR1 and CDR2 from the germline V gene are SGDLS and YYNGEE. This CDR3 comprises 16 residues. Trimming removed 0 bases from V and 5 bases from J, with 14 bases in between. This entry comes from a study of blood T cell repertoires in COVID-19. On the study more broadly: Acute and convalescent COVID-19 specimens originated in the United States, Italy and Spain. In each case, the material was cDNA or gDNA derived from T cells, B-cell-depleted T cells, or PBMCs.

In the original processing: Estimation of nucleated cell counts was performed using reference gene primer amplification. Clones were sequenced by immunoSEQ multiplex PCR, and TCRdb holds only the in-frame ones, with some missing. The V and J calls and clone size come from that table; D and trimming were worked out from the DNA. The table has about 360,000 clones, around 87% seen once. The chain employs TRBV9 and TRBJ2-2; weak D call: TRBD1 (6 bases). Input material: PBMCs or T cells enriched from blood (not recorded which). This receptor was identified in a man between 35 and 55 years old in a cohort exposed to, infected with or recovered from COVID-19 (not recorded which). The CDR3 here is CASSVGGGERTGELFF. The CDR3 DNA reads as TGTGCCAGCAGCGTAGGTGGGGGCGAGAGAACCGGGGAGCTGTTTTTT.